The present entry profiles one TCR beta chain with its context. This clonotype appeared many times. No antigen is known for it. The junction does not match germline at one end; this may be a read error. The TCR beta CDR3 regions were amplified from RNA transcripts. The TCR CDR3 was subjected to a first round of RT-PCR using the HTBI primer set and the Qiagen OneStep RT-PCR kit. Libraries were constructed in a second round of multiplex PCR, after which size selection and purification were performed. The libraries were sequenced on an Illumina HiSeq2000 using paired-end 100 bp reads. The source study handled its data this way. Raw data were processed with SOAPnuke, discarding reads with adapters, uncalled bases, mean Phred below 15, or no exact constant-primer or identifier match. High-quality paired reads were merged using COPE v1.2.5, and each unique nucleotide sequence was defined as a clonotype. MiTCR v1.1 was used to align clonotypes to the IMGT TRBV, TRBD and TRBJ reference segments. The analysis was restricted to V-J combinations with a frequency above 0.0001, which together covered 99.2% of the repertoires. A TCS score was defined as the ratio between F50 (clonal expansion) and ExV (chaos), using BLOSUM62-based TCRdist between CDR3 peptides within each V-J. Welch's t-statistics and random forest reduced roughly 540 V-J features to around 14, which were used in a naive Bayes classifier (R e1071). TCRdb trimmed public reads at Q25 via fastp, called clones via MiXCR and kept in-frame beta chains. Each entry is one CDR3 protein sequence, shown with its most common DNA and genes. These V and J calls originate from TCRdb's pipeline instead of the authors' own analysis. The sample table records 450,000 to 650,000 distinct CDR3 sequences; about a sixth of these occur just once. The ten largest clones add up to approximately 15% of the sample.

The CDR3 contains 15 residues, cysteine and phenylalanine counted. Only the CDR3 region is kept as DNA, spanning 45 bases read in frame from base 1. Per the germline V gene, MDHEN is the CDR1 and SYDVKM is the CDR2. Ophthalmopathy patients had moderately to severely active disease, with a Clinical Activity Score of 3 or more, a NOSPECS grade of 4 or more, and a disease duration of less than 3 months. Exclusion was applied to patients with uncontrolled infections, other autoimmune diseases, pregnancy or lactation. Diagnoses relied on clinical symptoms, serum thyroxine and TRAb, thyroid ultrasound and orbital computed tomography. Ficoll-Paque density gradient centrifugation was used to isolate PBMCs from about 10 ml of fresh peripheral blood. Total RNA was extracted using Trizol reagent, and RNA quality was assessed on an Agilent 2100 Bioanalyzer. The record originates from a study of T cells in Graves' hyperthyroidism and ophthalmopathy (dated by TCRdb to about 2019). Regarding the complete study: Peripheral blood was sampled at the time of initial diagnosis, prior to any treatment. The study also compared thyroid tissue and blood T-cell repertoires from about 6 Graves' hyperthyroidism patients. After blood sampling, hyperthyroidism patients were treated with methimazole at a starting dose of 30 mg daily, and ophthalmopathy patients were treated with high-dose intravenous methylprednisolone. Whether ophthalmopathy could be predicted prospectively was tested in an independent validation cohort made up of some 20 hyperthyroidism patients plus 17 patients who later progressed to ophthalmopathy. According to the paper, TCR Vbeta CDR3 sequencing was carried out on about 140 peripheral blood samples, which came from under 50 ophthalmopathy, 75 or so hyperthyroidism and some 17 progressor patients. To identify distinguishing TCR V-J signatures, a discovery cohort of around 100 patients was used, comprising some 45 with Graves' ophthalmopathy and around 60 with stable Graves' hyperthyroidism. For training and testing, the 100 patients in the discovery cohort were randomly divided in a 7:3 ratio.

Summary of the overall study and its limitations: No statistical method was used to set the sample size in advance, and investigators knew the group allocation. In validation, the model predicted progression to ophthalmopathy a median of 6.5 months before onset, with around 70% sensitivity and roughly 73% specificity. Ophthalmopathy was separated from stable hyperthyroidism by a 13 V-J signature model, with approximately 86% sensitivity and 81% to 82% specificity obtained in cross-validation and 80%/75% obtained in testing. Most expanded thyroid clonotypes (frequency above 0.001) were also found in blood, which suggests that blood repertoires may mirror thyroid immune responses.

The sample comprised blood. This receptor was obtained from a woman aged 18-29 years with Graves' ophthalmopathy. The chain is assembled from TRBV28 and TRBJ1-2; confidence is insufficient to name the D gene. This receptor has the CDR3 CASSLSEEVNYRYTF. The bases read TGTGCCAGCAGTTTATCTGAAGAAGTTAACTATCGCTACACCTTC.